These 6 T cell receptor beta chains share one sample of origin, sequenced in a study of T cell responses to AZD1222 COVID-19 vaccine. TCRdb's table, derived via immunoSEQ multiplex PCR, lists solely in-frame clones and lacks some. The sample comprises around 150,000 clones, roughly 94% of which are singletons, and 1.3% rests with the top ten. The input for sequencing was peripheral blood, taken on day 0 of AZD1222 vaccination. The receptors come from an adult in good health.

The rearrangement uses TRBV4-1 and TRBJ1-6; D gene unclear. Germline V gene data show CDR1 as MGHRA and CDR2 as YSYEKL. V shed 3 bases and J shed 0 bases, with 6 bases lying between them. The CDR3 spans 15 residues. The CDR3 reads CASSHSSSYNSPLHF. DNA for the CDR3: TGCGCCAGCAGCCACAGCAGCTCCTATAATTCACCCCTCCACTTT.

The V and J genes are TRBV10-2 and TRBJ2-1, with D possibly matching TRBD2 (5 bases). CDR1 is WSHSY, CDR2 SAAADI, per germline. This CDR3 region has 16 residues. Trimming took 2 bases from V and 5 from J, leaving 16 bases between them. The CDR3 reads CASSERRGLANNEQFF. DNA for the CDR3: TGCGCCAGCAGTGAGAGGCGCGGACTGGCCAACAATGAGCAGTTCTTC.

The J gene is TRBJ1-4, the V gene TRBV13; 9 bases are shared with TRBD1. The germline CDR1 and CDR2 sequences are PRHDT and FYEKMQ (reference sequence). The V and J ends lost 4 bases and 7 bases, in that order; junction bases with no gene match: 16. The CDR3 is 18 residues long. The CDR3 protein is CASSYLRDRAVRGEKLFF. The DNA for the CDR3 is TGTGCCAGCAGCTACCTCCGGGACAGGGCTGTGCGGGGTGAAAAACTGTTTTTT.

The chain is built from TRBV28 and TRBJ1-1; a weak D match, TRBD1 (6 bases). Per germline, CDR1 MDHEN and CDR2 SYDVKM. The V and J ends lost 5 bases and 9 bases respectively, with 19 bases between them. CDR3 length: 14 amino acids. CDR3 in DNA: TGTGCCAGCAGTACCATAGACGGGACAAGTAAAGCTTTCTTT. Protein: CASSTIDGTSKAFF. Based on the CDR3 plus reference TRBV28 and TRBJ1-1, the full variable domain is DVKVTQSSRYLVKRTGEKVFLECVQDMDHENMFWYRQDPGLGLRLIYFSYDVKMKEKGDIPEGYSVSREKKERFSLILESASTNQTSMYLCASSTIDGTSKAFFGQGTRLTVV.

The chain employs TRBV3-1 (or the pseudogene TRBV3-2) and TRBJ2-3; no reliable D call. Germline-derived CDR1 and CDR2 are LGHDT and YNNKEL (reference sequence). V lost 2 bases and J 5 bases, leaving 5 bases between the germline ends. The CDR3 is 12 residues long. CDR3 in DNA: TGTGCCAGCAGCCAATCAGAAGATACGCAGTATTTT. Translation: CASSQSEDTQYF.

The count of this clone is one. The genes are TRBV7-2 and TRBJ1-2; TRBD1 matches at 8 bases. Per germline, CDR1 SGHTA and CDR2 FQGNSA. The J segment lost 8 bases and the V segment lost 3 bases, leaving 5 bases of the junction unmatched. The CDR3 contains 13 residues. CDR3: CASSLDRDFGYTF. The CDR3 nucleotides read TGTGCCAGCAGCTTGGACAGGGATTTCGGCTACACCTTC.